This record covers a single T cell receptor (beta chain). Its antigen remains undetermined. The sample holds no much larger clone one base away, and base qualities are not on file. The instrument given in TCRdb is Illumina HiSeq 1500. TCRdb reran the public reads through fastp at Q25 and MiXCR, keeping productive beta chains. Every distinct CDR3 protein forms one entry, paired with its most common genes and DNA. The sample yields some 590,000 distinct CDR3 sequences; almost 40% were counted once. In total, the top ten clones hold over 45% of the sample. The record originates from a study of T cell repertoires in cytomegalovirus infection (dated by TCRdb to between 2018 and 2021). About the study as a whole: The peptide stimulations were aimed at well-studied HLA-B-restricted epitopes as well as recently identified HLA-C-restricted CMV epitopes, whose presentation resists viral immunomodulation. Donor HLA type was relevant to the analysis, as public TCR beta signatures indicated carriage of CMV infection together with the matching HLA type. Here is what the overall study found, with its caveats: The ex vivo response was dominated by HLA-C-restricted CMV-specific TCR beta clonotypes, and the single most frequent clonotype in two of eight donors was supplied by these HLA-C-restricted clonotypes. In both this cohort and an independent cohort of several hundred donors, the cumulative frequency of public TCR beta family members distinguished carriers of CMV infection plus the relevant HLA type.

Trimming removed 4 bases from V and 7 bases from J, leaving 16 bases between the germline ends. From cysteine to phenylalanine, the CDR3 is 14 amino acids long. The kept DNA is CDR3 alone, 42 bases in frame from the first base. For CDR1 and CDR2, the germline V gene (reference sequence) lists SEHNR and FQNEAQ. The treatment or condition label corresponds to: in vitro stimulation with specific CMV peptide epitopes to enrich CMV-specific T cells. Recombination connected TRBV7-9 to TRBJ1-1, with TRBD1 tentatively as D gene (5 bases match). The sequences come from cultured PBMCs, collected from culture after CMV antigen stimulation. This receptor was taken from a human donor in good health (CMV status not recorded). Some clones in this sample may be carry-over from other donors' samples. The DNA sequence follows: TGTGCCAGCAGCTCGGGGGTCCCGGGCCTTGAAGCTTTCTTT. Translated, this is CASSSGVPGLEAFF.